The rows below give T cell receptor beta chains drawn from one sample of a study of T-cell reconstitution after alpha-beta-depleted transplantation in children. TCRdb processed the PCR reads anew with MiXCR; each CDR3 protein has one entry. The sample shows roughly 500,000 distinct CDR3 sequences, 10% to 13% of them seen only once. Source: PBMCs, taken before TCRalphabeta/CD19-depleted stem cell transplant. These receptors were collected from a child under 10 years old with inherited bone marrow failure, due to receive a stem cell transplant. CDR3s include the opening cysteine and the closing phenylalanine or tryptophan. Each record gives: CDR3 DNA, CDR3 protein, clone size, CDR3 length, D gene, V gene, J gene. D genes are given only for firm matches. The size field is filled for only some rows; it gives once, few, many or a size class.

DNA: TGCAGTGCTAGTTCCCAGTCCGAGCAGTACTTC; CDR3: CSASSQSEQYF; size: .; length: 11; D: .; V: TRBV20-1; J: TRBJ2-7
DNA: TGTGCCAGCAGCGCCACGGGAGGTAACATTCAGTACTTC; CDR3: CASSATGGNIQYF; size: many; length: 13; D: TRBD2; V: TRBV11-2; J: TRBJ2-4
DNA: TGCGCCAGCAGCCCACTCTCAGGGATTAATGGCTACACCTTC; CDR3: CASSPLSGINGYTF; size: few; length: 14; D: .; V: TRBV5-1; J: TRBJ1-2
DNA: TGTGCCACCAGTGATTGGGACAGGTCACTTGGGAACGGCAATGAGCAGTTCTTC; CDR3: CATSDWDRSLGNGNEQFF; size: many; length: 18; D: TRBD1; V: TRBV24-1; J: TRBJ2-1
DNA: TGTGCCAGTACTCCGACTAGCGGGGAAGAGACCCAGTACTTC; CDR3: CASTPTSGEETQYF; size: many; length: 14; D: TRBD2; V: TRBV19; J: TRBJ2-5
DNA: TGCAGTGCCCGACTAGCGGGAGCCCAAGAGCAGTACTTC; CDR3: CSARLAGAQEQYF; size: few; length: 13; D: TRBD2; V: TRBV20-1; J: TRBJ2-7
DNA: TGCGCCAGCAGCACGGTACCGGGACTAAAAGCCTACGAGCAGTACTTC; CDR3: CASSTVPGLKAYEQYF; size: .; length: 16; D: TRBD2; V: TRBV5-1; J: TRBJ2-7
DNA: TGTGCCAGTAGCGGACAGGGATGGGAGCAGTTCTTC; CDR3: CASSGQGWEQFF; size: .; length: 12; D: TRBD1; V: TRBV19; J: TRBJ2-1
DNA: TGTGCCAGCAGCTGGGCCGGGACGGTTAGCAATCAGCCCCAGCATTTT; CDR3: CASSWAGTVSNQPQHF; size: many; length: 16; D: .; V: TRBV7-2; J: TRBJ1-5
DNA: TGCAGTGCTAGAAGAATAGGGGTTGGCAATGAGCAGTTCTTC; CDR3: CSARRIGVGNEQFF; size: few; length: 14; D: .; V: TRBV20-1; J: TRBJ2-1
DNA: TGCAGTGCAAAAGCGGGGTCTCCCGGCTATACGCAGTATTTT; CDR3: CSAKAGSPGYTQYF; size: few; length: 14; D: TRBD2; V: TRBV20-1; J: TRBJ2-3
DNA: TGTGCCAGCAATAGCAGGGCCCACACTGAAGCTTTCTTT; CDR3: CASNSRAHTEAFF; size: many; length: 13; D: .; V: TRBV27; J: TRBJ1-1
DNA: TGCGCCAGCAGCCCGGGCAGGGCCAAAGGCTACACCTTC; CDR3: CASSPGRAKGYTF; size: many; length: 13; D: .; V: TRBV4-3; J: TRBJ1-2
DNA: TGCAGCGTGGTGCGAGGGGGCTCCTACAATGAGCAGTTCTTC; CDR3: CSVVRGGSYNEQFF; size: many; length: 14; D: .; V: TRBV29-1; J: TRBJ2-1
DNA: TGTGCCAGCAGTTGGGTAGCGGGAGGCCCGTCCTACAATGAGCAGTTCTTC; CDR3: CASSWVAGGPSYNEQFF; size: many; length: 17; D: TRBD2; V: TRBV27; J: TRBJ2-1